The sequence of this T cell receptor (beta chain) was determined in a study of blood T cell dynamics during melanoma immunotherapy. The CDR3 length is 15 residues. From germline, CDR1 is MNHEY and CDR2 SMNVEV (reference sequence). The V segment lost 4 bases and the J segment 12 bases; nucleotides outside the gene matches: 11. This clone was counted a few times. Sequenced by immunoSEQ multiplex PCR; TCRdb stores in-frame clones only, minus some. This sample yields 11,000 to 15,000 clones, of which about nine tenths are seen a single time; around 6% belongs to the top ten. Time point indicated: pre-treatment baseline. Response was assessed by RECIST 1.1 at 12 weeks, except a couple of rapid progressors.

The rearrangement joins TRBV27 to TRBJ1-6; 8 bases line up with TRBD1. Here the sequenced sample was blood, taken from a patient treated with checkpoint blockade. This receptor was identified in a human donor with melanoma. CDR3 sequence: CASSSLTGEIVPLHF. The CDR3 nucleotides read TGTGCCAGCAGTTCCCTGACAGGGGAAATTGTACCCCTCCACTTT.